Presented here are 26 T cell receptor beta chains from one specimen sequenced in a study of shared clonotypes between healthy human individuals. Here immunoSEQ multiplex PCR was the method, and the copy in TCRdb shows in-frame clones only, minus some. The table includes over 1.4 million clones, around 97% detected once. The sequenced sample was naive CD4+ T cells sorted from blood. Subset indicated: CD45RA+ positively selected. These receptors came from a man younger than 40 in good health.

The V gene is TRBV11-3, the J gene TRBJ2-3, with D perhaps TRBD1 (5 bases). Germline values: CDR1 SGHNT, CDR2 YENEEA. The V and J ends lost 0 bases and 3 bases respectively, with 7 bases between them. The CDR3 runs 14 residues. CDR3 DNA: TGTGCCAGCAGCTTAGATCAGGGAACAGATACGCAGTATTTT. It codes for CASSLDQGTDTQYF. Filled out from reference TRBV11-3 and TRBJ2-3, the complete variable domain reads EAGVVQSPRYKIIEKKQPVAFWCNPISGHNTLYWYLQNLGQGPELLIRYENEEAVDDSQLPKDRFSAERLKGVDSTLKIQPAELGDSAVYLCASSLDQGTDTQYFGPGTRLTVL.

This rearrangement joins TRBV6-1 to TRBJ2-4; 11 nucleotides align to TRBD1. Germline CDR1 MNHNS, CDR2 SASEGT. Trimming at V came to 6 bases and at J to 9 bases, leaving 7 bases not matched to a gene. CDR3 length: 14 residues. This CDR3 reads CASRGQGAGGIQYF. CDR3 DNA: TGTGCCAGCAGAGGACAGGGGGCGGGTGGCATTCAGTACTTC.

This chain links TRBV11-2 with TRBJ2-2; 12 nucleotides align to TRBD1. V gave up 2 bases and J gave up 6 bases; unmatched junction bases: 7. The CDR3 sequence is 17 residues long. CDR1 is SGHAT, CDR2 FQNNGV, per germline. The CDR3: CASSLYRDRGLAGELFF. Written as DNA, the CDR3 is TGTGCCAGCAGCTTATACCGGGACAGGGGGCTGGCCGGGGAGCTGTTTTTT. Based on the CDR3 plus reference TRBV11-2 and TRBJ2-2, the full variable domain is EAGVAQSPRYKIIEKRQSVAFWCNPISGHATLYWYQQILGQGPKLLIQFQNNGVVDDSQLPKDRFSAERLKGVDSTLKIQPAKLEDSAVYLCASSLYRDRGLAGELFFGEGSRLTVL.

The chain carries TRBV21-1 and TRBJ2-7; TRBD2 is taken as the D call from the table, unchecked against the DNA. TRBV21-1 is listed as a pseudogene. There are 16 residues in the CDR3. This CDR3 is CASSLRLAGVTYEQYF. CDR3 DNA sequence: TGTGCCAGCAGCCTACGACTAGCGGGAGTTACCTACGAGCAGTACTTC.

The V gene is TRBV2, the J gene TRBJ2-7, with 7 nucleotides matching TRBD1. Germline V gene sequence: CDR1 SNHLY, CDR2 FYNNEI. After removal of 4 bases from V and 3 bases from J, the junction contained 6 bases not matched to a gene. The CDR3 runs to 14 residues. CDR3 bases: TGTGCCAGCAGTGGCAGGACAGGACACTACGAGCAGTACTTC. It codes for CASSGRTGHYEQYF.

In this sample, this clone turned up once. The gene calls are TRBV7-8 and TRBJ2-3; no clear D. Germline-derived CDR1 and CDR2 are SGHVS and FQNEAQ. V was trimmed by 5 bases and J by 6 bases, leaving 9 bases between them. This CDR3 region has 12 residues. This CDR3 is CASSLPLDTQYF. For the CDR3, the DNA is TGTGCCAGCAGCCTCCCGCTTGATACGCAGTATTTT.

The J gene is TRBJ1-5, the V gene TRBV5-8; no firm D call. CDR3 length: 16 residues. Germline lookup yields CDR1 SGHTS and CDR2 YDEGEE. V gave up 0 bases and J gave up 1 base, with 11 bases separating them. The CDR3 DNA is TGTGCCAGCAGCTTGGGGGCATCCGAGAGCAATCAGCCCCAGCATTTT. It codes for CASSLGASESNQPQHF.

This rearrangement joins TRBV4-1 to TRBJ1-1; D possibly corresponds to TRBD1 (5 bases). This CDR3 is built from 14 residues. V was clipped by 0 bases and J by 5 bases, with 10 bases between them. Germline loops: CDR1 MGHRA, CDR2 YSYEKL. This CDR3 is CASSQDDRGTEAFF. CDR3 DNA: TGCGCCAGCAGCCAAGATGACAGAGGAACTGAAGCTTTCTTT.

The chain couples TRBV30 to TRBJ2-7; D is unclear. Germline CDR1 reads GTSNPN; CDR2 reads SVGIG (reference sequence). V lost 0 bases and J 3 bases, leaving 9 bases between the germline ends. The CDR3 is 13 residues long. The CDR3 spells CAWSVLWDYEQYF. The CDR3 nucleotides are TGTGCCTGGAGTGTACTCTGGGACTACGAGCAGTACTTC.

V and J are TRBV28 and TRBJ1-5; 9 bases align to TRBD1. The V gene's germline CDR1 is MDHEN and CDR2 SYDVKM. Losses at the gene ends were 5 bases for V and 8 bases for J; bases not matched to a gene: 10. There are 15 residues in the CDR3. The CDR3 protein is CASSTQGAGGEPQHF. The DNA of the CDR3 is TGTGCCAGCAGTACACAGGGGGCAGGAGGAGAGCCCCAGCATTTT.

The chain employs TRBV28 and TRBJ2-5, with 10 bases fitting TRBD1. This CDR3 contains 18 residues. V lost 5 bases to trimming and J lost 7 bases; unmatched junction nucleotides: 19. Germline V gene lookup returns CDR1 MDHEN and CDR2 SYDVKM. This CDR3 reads CASSISSPGTGAGGTQYF. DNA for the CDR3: TGTGCCAGCAGTATATCAAGTCCCGGGACAGGGGCCGGTGGGACCCAGTACTTC.

CDR3 nucleotide sequence: TGTGCCAGCAGTGCCATTAATGAGCAGTTCTTC. Protein: CASSAINEQFF. The chain employs TRBV25-1 and TRBJ2-1; the D is unclear. CDR3 length: 11 amino acids. Germline CDR1 MGHDK, CDR2 SYGVNS. V was shortened by 4 bases and J by 7 bases, with 5 bases between the two germline ends. The variable domain in full, completed from reference TRBV25-1 and TRBJ2-1, reads EADIYQTPRYLVIGTGKKITLECSQTMGHDKMYWYQQDPGMELHLIHYSYGVNSTEKGDLSSESTVSRIRTEHFPLTLESARPSHTSQYLCASSAINEQFFGPGTRLTVL.

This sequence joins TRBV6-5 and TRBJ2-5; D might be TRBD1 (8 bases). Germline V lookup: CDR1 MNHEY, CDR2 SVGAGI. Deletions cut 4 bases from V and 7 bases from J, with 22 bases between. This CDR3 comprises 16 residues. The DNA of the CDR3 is TGTGCCAGCAGTTTCACGGACAGGGCAGGCGGGGGGACCCAGTACTTC. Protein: CASSFTDRAGGGTQYF.

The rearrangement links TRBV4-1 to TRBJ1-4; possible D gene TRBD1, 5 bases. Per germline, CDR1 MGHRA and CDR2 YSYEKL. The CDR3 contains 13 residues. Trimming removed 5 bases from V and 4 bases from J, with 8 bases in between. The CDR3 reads CASSSDSNEKLFF. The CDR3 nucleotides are TGCGCCAGCAGCTCAGACAGTAATGAAAAACTGTTTTTT.

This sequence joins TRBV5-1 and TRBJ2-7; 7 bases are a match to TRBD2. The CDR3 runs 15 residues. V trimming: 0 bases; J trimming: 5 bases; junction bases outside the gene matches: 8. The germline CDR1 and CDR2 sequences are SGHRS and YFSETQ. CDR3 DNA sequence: TGCGCCAGCAGCTTGGGGGTAGGACTAGTAAACGAGCAGTACTTC. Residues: CASSLGVGLVNEQYF.

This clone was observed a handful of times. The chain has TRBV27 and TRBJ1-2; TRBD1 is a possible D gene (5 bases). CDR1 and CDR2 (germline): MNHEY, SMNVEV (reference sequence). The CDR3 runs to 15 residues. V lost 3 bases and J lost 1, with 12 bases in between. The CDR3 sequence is CASSLTVTFNYGYTF. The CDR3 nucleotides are TGTGCCAGCAGTTTGACAGTAACCTTTAACTATGGCTACACCTTC.

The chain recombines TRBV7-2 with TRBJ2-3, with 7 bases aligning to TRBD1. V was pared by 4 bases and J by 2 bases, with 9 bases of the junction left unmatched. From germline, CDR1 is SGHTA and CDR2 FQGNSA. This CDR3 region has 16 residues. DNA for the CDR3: TGTGCCAGCAGCTACAACCGGGACAGATTCACAGATACGCAGTATTTT. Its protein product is CASSYNRDRFTDTQYF.

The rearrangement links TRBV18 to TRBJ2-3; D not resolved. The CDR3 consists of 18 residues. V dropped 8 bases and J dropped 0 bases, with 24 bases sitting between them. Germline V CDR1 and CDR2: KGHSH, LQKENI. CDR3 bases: TGTGCCAGCAGTTCAGTTCAGGTGCCGGAAACTAGCACAGATACGCAGTATTTT. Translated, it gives CASSSVQVPETSTDTQYF. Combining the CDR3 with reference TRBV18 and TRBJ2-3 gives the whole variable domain NAGVMQNPRHLVRRRGQEARLRCSPMKGHSHVYWYRQLPEEGLKFMVYLQKENIIDESGMPKERFSAEFPKEGPSILRIQQVVRGDSAAYFCASSSVQVPETSTDTQYFGPGTRLTVL.

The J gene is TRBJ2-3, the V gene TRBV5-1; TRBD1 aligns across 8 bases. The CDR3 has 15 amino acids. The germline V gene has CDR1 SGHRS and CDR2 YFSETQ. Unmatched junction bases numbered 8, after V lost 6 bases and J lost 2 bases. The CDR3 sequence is CASTSQGASTDTQYF. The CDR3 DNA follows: TGCGCCAGCACCTCGCAGGGGGCTTCCACAGATACGCAGTATTTT.

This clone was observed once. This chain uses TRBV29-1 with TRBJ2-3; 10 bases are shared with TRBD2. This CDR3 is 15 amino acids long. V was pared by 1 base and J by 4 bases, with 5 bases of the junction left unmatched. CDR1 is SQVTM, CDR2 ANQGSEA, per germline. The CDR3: CSVEGSGRAADTQYF. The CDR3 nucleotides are TGCAGCGTTGAAGGAAGCGGGAGGGCCGCAGATACGCAGTATTTT.

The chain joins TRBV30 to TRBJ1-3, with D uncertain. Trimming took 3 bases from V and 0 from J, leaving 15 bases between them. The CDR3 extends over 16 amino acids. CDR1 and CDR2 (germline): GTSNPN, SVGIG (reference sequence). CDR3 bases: TGTGCCTGGAGACGATTCTCAGGTGACTCTGGAAACACCATATATTTT. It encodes CAWRRFSGDSGNTIYF.

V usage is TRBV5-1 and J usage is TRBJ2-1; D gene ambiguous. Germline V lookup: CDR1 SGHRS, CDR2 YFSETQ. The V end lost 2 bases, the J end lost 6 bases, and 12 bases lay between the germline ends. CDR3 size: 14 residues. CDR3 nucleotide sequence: TGCGCCAGCAGCTTATCAACCTTGGGCAATGAGCAGTTCTTC. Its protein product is CASSLSTLGNEQFF.

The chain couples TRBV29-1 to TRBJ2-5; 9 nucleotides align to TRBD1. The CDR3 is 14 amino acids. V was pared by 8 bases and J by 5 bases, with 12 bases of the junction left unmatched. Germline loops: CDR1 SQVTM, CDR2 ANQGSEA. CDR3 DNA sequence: TGCAGCTCCGCGGATACAGGGGGCGCTGAGACCCAGTACTTC. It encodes CSSADTGGAETQYF.

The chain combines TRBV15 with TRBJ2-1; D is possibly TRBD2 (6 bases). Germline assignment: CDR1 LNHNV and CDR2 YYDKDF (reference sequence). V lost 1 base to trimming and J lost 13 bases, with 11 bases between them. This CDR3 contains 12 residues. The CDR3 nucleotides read TGTGCCACCAGCAGAGGTACTAGCACACAGTTCTTC. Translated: CATSRGTSTQFF.

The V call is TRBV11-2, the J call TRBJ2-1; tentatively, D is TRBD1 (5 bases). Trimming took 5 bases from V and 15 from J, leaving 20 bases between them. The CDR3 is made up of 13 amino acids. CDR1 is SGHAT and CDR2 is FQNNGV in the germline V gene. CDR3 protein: CASSIGLATVPFF. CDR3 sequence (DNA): TGTGCCAGCAGCATAGGATTGGCGACAGTTCCGTTCTTC.

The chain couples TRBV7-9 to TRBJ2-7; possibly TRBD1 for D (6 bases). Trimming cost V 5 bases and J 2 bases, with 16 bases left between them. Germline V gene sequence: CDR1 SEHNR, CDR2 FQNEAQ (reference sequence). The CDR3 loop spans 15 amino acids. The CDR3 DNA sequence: TGTGCCAGCAGCCCCTCTTTGACAGGCCCCTACGAGCAGTACTTC. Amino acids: CASSPSLTGPYEQYF.